One TCR beta chain is described in this entry. Its recognized antigen is unknown. No base-level quality is on record; no much larger clone is a single base apart. From V the trimming removes 6 bases and from J it removes 5 bases, while the gene matches leave 16 bases of the junction unaccounted for. From the germline V gene, CDR1 is SQVTM and CDR2 is ANQGSEA. From cysteine to phenylalanine, the CDR3 is 17 amino acids long. Only the CDR3 portion is preserved as DNA: 51 bases, with reading frame beginning at the first base. The cohort comprised around 690 healthy bone marrow donors. All cohort members were sampled while nominally healthy, although unrecorded immune exposures were likely present. The donor tested CMV seropositive and was one of the 289 seropositive cohort members. A peripheral blood sample was collected from each donor, and TCR beta sequencing was performed on peripheral blood mononuclear cells. The Qiagen DNeasy Blood Extraction Kit was used to extract genomic DNA from the blood cell samples.

This entry is derived from a study of cytomegalovirus exposure and HLA in healthy donors (TCRdb year 2017). In terms of the full investigation: According to an earlier analysis of 550 to 750 of the donors, some 180 million T cells yielded over 90 million unique TCR beta sequences and 250 to 350 Gb of sequence data. Every discovery cohort repertoire had been produced on one sequencing platform. Roughly 300 gigabases of sequencing data and some 85 million unique TCR sequences were included in an early release covering 500 to 750 HLA-typed donors. The study used immunosequencing to profile the T cell repertoires of some 600 subjects and linked those repertoires to cytomegalovirus serostatus. The number of typed donors differed by locus: about 629-630 for A, B, C, DRB1 and DQB1; 500 to 550 for DQA1; some 590 for DPA1; and some 430 for DPB1. An earlier analysis of 500 to 750 of the donors applied high-throughput TCR beta sequencing to assess whether each TCR beta V gene segment acted as functional or pseudogenic. The study aimed to test whether cataloging public T cell receptors could reveal signatures of past pathogen exposure. Because of strong linkage in the cohort, four to six DR-DQ haplotypes were treated as single units for association and clustering. Of the roughly 400 genotyped donors, about 80% fell in the genetic ancestry cluster associated with self-reported Caucasian donors. HLA typing included class I and class II loci at four-digit resolution. The later analysis used no new phenotypic data to find candidate immune exposures, relying instead on TCR beta sequences and their occurrence across donors. To predict cytomegalovirus infection status, the study combined high-throughput TCR immunosequencing, statistical association of individual TCRs with disease status, and machine learning. In a later genetic analysis, genome-wide SNP genotypes for about three fifths of the 666 donors were used, and that subset was treated as a discovery cohort. Donor age, sex, ethnicity and CMV serostatus were compiled together with the repertoire data. Across 398 genotyped donors of the cohort, an average of approximately 240,000 unique TCR beta nucleotide sequences per donor were sequenced, and around 19% of those sequences were non-productive. A later analysis re-examined previously published TCR beta repertoires from roughly 720 donors and added high-resolution HLA genotyping to investigate patterns of TCR occurrence. Besides the first cohort of 500 to 700 subjects, a separate validation cohort made up of 95 to 150 different subjects was used.

Broader findings and caveats from the paper: Linkage disequilibrium might explain the correlated functional status among segregating V segments, but an unknown experimental factor could not be ruled out. In a later analysis, HLA-associated TCR beta chains showed more clonal expansion and lower generation probabilities than non-associated chains that were equally common. Some IMGT-functional V segments, including TRBV6-2 and TRBV6-3, could not be told apart with the 87-base-pair reads, so those segments were excluded. Most TCR sequences were observed very rarely across donors, whereas some public TCRs were present in many individuals. V-gene and J-gene trimming of TCR beta chains was associated with a missense DCLRE1C variant in a later genetic analysis, and the association was replicated in an independent cohort. In the study, some 160 TCR beta chains were listed as associated with cytomegalovirus. Only TCR beta chains were sequenced in this cohort, and the absence of alpha or paired-chain data limited detectable features. At a false discovery rate of 0.05, a later analysis linked under 20,000 TCR beta sequences to specific HLA alleles. For the cohort, immune exposure information was limited to CMV serostatus. A further reported finding was that TCR beta sequences accurately predicted the HLA-A and HLA-B alleles for most subjects in the first cohort. Some 16 rarely observed V segments, including chromosome 9 orphons, were excluded from the earlier analysis of approximately 500 of the donors because counts were too low. According to a later analysis, most CMV-associated TCR beta chains appeared to be HLA-restricted, and the HLA associations seemed to be driven largely by CMV exposure. Several of the top co-occurrence clusters appeared to be linked to parvovirus B19, influenza, CMV and Epstein-Barr virus, according to a later analysis. It was suggested by the authors that the approach could potentially be generalized to other disease states and immunological phenotypes. A cluster of highly shared sequence variants was judged likely to represent a technical artifact of the sequencing pipeline. In an earlier analysis of 500 to 650 of the donors, most TCR beta V segments appeared in productive rearrangements about 87% or about 30% of the time, broadly matching IMGT annotations. The presence/absence analyses assumed that sequencing depth was roughly uniform across donors, and that assumption may not be true. In vitro tests confirmed that a few of the cytomegalovirus-associated TCR beta chains recognize cytomegalovirus antigens. When HLA alleles, especially DR and DQ, strongly co-occurred, TCR associations were difficult to assign to individual alleles. A later genetic analysis reported fewer N-insertions in productive TCRs among donors in an Asian-associated ancestry cluster than the roughly 620-donor mean. The classifier was reported to diagnose cytomegalovirus status with high specificity and sensitivity in both the original cohort and the validation cohort. Because HLA typing was unavailable for some donors at each locus, only the typed subset was used in association tests. In a later analysis, the rate of TCR association differed among HLA loci, with DRB1 alleles having the most associated TCRs and HLA-C alleles having the fewest.

Library creation used the immunoSEQ multiplex PCR assay. The multiplex PCR relied on a mix of 60 forward primers for TCR Vbeta segments and 13 reverse primers for TCR Jbeta segments. A multiplex PCR assay on genomic DNA amplified the CDR3 region of rearranged TCR beta genes. On the Illumina HiSeq System, the amplified TCR beta libraries were sequenced as 87-base-pair reads. The authors processed their data as follows. A later analysis counted around 72 million unique TCR beta chains across the 666 repertoires, and around 9.9 million of these chains were shared by at least two donors. Raw reads were error-corrected and collapsed into unique sequences with a nearest-neighbor algorithm that merged closely related sequences to remove PCR and sequencing errors. Alignment of CDR3 sequences to IMGT reference sequences was used to assign V, D and J gene segments. For a sequence to be retained, at least a six-nucleotide match to both a V gene segment and a J gene segment was required. A rearrangement was called productive if the CDR3 had no stop codons and remained in frame with V and J, and every other rearrangement was called non-productive. Following IMGT convention, CDR3 was defined as the stretch from the second conserved V-encoded cysteine to the conserved J-encoded phenylalanine. In an earlier analysis of around 570 of the donors, sequences lacking an unambiguous match to a single V gene segment were excluded. An earlier analysis of over 450 of the donors classified V segments as functional when productive rearrangements were above 56.7% and as segregating when the standard deviation between donors was above 5%. A statistical classification framework was built to diagnose cytomegalovirus status from the catalog of TCR beta chain sequences. V and J gene assignment, in a later analysis, came from comparing TCR nucleotide sequences with IMGT/GENE-DB human TR gene sequences. In a later analysis, CDR3 sequences and most-parsimonious VDJ recombination scenarios were assigned using the TCRdist pipeline. A later analysis defined each TCR beta chain by its CDR3 amino acid sequence plus V-gene family, and excluded reads lacking a unique V-gene family. In a later analysis, fewer than 650 highly shared, low-generation-probability nucleotide sequences were removed to address suspected cross-contamination and a sequencing artifact. A later analysis calculated a clonal expansion index for each public chain from normalized within-repertoire ranks of inferred template counts. Generation probabilities in a later analysis came from a VDJ recombination model fitted to out-of-frame rearrangements, and those results were checked against IGoR. Hypergeometric tests were used in a later analysis to score TCR-TCR, TCR-HLA and TCR-CMV co-occurrence, with a repertoire-size bias correction applied to the TCR pairs. A later analysis estimated false discovery rates by permuting HLA or CMV assignments 20 times. In a later analysis, co-occurring TCRs were grouped using DBSCAN, and TCRdist sequence similarity was added for clustering within HLA-allele-positive subsets. Co-occurrence clustering excluded repertoires with fewer than 30,000 or more than 120,000 public chains, plus five with anomalous nucleotide sharing. TCRdb's version of the immuneACCESS table is confined to in-frame rearrangements and falls short of the full clone set. An unresolved V gene accounts for under half of the shortfall where checked; the remainder is of unknown origin. The DNA gave D and trimming, while V, J and clone size come from that table. This sample lists tens of thousands of clones; roughly two thirds were detected once. Of the sample, 6.9% is held by the ten largest clones.

The sample consisted of PBMCs. The chain was built from TRBV29-1 and TRBJ2-5; 12 bases in between match TRBD1. The sequence was collected from a woman in her 50s in good health and CMV-seropositive. CDR3 reads: CSVRGTGGAANWETQYF. The DNA sequence reads TGCAGCGTGAGAGGGACAGGGGGCGCGGCGAATTGGGAGACCCAGTACTTC.